The source of this T cell receptor (beta chain) is a study of cytomegalovirus exposure and HLA in healthy donors. Though probably carrying unrecorded immune exposures, donors were nominally healthy at sampling. PCR amplification relied on 60 Vbeta primers (plus 13 Jbeta primers). Under the authors' procedure: In a later analysis, the count reached approximately 80 million unique TCR beta chains, with 9 million to 11 million shared. Libraries were prepared by immunoSEQ multiplex PCR; TCRdb keeps only in-frame clonotypes and omits some of them. V, J and clone size are those of that table, while D and trimming were read from the DNA. The sample records 75,000 to 95,000 clones, about two thirds being singletons. Looked up from germline, CDR1 is MNHEY and CDR2 is SVGAGI. This CDR3 contains 16 residues. V lost 0 bases, J lost 1 base, and 13 bases lay in between. On this clone itself: Its antigen is unidentified.

Study-level results: Clonal expansion, a later analysis showed, was greater in HLA-associated TCR beta chains than in equally common others. A later analysis reportedly found fewer N-insertions in an Asian-associated ancestry cluster than the approximately 670-donor mean.

The chain recombines TRBV6-5 with TRBJ2-7; the D gene is possibly TRBD1 (5 bases). This TCR was recovered from a man in his forties or fifties in good health and CMV-seronegative. The specimen was PBMCs. The CDR3 reads CASSYSSDSQSYEQYF. In DNA form, the CDR3 reads TGTGCCAGCAGTTACTCGTCCGACAGTCAATCCTACGAGCAGTACTTC.